A selection of T cell receptor beta chains follows, all from one sample in a study of early T cells in non-severe SARS-CoV-2 infection. TCRdb reprocessed the 5' RACE reads with MiXCR, giving one entry per CDR3 protein. The repertoire includes 27,000 or so distinct CDR3 sequences, 3.9% of them detected once, and more than 8% sits in the top ten. Sequencing was done on a sample of whole blood. The receptors come from an adult who was a healthcare worker with PCR-confirmed SARS-CoV-2 infection or an uninfected control (not recorded which). Each CDR3 is given with its conserved first and last residue. The order of the fields is CDR3 DNA, CDR3 protein, V gene, CDR3 length, J gene, clone size, D gene. The D gene is left open where the match is weak. Only part of the rows carry a size: once, few, many, or a class if the clone is expanded.

TGTGCCAGCAGTTCAGGGGGGTTTTATGGCTACACCTTC CASSSGGFYGYTF TRBV27 13 TRBJ1-2 many TRBD1
TGTGCCTGGAGTGCCAGGGTTCGCGACGAGCAGTACTTC CAWSARVRDEQYF TRBV30 13 TRBJ2-7 few .
TGCGCCAGCAGCCAGGAATCGACAGGGGACCCCTACGAGCAGTACTTC CASSQESTGDPYEQYF TRBV4-1 16 TRBJ2-7 many TRBD1
TGCGCCAGCAGCCAAGTAGGGCAGGGGGCAGCCCTCGGAGGCTACACCTTC CASSQVGQGAALGGYTF TRBV4-3 17 TRBJ1-2 many TRBD1
TGTGCCAGCAGTACCTACGAGCAGTACTTC CASSTYEQYF TRBV2 10 TRBJ2-7 many .
TGCAGCGTTGAATTTATCAACGAGCAGTACTTC CSVEFINEQYF TRBV29-1 11 TRBJ2-7 many .
TGTGCCAGCAGCCACTCCGGAGGACAGGGTTACGCCTATGGCTACACCTTC CASSHSGGQGYAYGYTF TRBV3-1 17 TRBJ1-2 many TRBD1
TGTGCCAGCAGCTCGTTGGACAGGGGGCCTAGGGGTACTGAAGCTTTCTTT CASSSLDRGPRGTEAFF TRBV13 17 TRBJ1-1 many TRBD1
TGTGCCAGCAGTTTATATCAGGGTGGGGAGCAGTACTTC CASSLYQGGEQYF TRBV28 13 TRBJ2-7 many .
TGTGCCAGCAGTTTCAGGGGACCCTTCCAGGGAGAGACCCAGTACTTC CASSFRGPFQGETQYF TRBV7-2 16 TRBJ2-5 . .
TGCGCCAGCAGCCTTACTAGCGGGAGGGAAGAGACCCAGTACTTC CASSLTSGREETQYF TRBV5-1 15 TRBJ2-5 many TRBD2
TGCAGCGGTCGGGCAGAGACCCAGTACTTC CSGRAETQYF TRBV29-1 10 TRBJ2-5 many .
TGTGCCACCGAGGGGACAGCCAAAAACCCAGATTCACCCCTCCACTTT CATEGTAKNPDSPLHF TRBV2 16 TRBJ1-6 many TRBD1
TGTGCCAGCATCACTAGCGCAGAGACCCAGTACTTC CASITSAETQYF TRBV7-2 12 TRBJ2-5 many TRBD2
TGTGCCAGCAGACGAGGACAGGGCCTGACTAGCTCTGGGGCCAACGTCCTGACTTTC CASRRGQGLTSSGANVLTF TRBV6-6 19 TRBJ2-6 many TRBD1
TGTGCCAGCAGTCGAAATACAGGAGCTAACTATGGCTACACCTTC CASSRNTGANYGYTF TRBV27 15 TRBJ1-2 few .
TGTGCCAGCTCACCACGGGAGGGAAACAATGAGCAGTTCTTC CASSPREGNNEQFF TRBV18 14 TRBJ2-1 few TRBD2
TGCAGCGCAGAAGGGACAGGCGGAGAGACCCAGTACTTC CSAEGTGGETQYF TRBV29-1 13 TRBJ2-5 many TRBD1
TGTGCCAGCAGCCAAGCTTTGGTCGATACGCAGTATTTT CASSQALVDTQYF TRBV14 13 TRBJ2-3 . .
TGCAGCGTTGTGGACAGAGTGAACACTGAAGCTTTCTTT CSVVDRVNTEAFF TRBV29-1 13 TRBJ1-1 many .
TGTGCCAGCAGCTTTGTCCCAGGGGCTTTCGGAAACACCATATATTTT CASSFVPGAFGNTIYF TRBV7-2 16 TRBJ1-3 few .
TGCAGTGCTAGGGAGGGGACATTGAACTATGGCTACACCTTC CSAREGTLNYGYTF TRBV20-1 14 TRBJ1-2 many .
TGTGCCAGCAGTCCCCCGGGACTAGGCAGTGAGCAGTTCTTC CASSPPGLGSEQFF TRBV2 14 TRBJ2-1 . TRBD2
TGTGCCAGCAGCCCGATTGGGGGGCAAGTCACTGAAGCTTTCTTT CASSPIGGQVTEAFF TRBV7-2 15 TRBJ1-1 many .
TGTGCCAGCAGCCCTTACTCTGGAAACACCATATATTTT CASSPYSGNTIYF TRBV7-8 13 TRBJ1-3 many .
TGCGCCAGCAGTTCCGACAGGCGCTCCTACGAGCAGTACTTC CASSSDRRSYEQYF TRBV10-1 14 TRBJ2-7 once .
TGTGCCAGCAGTCCGCTAGCGGGGGACCTCCAAGAGACCCAGTACTTC CASSPLAGDLQETQYF TRBV6-2/TRBV6-3 16 TRBJ2-5 many TRBD2
TGTGCCAGCAGTGAGGGGGGCAGAAGTAACTATGGCTACACCTTC CASSEGGRSNYGYTF TRBV25-1 15 TRBJ1-2 many .
TGCGCCAGCAGCACGCGGGGGCTCGGGGAGCTGTTTTTT CASSTRGLGELFF TRBV4-1 13 TRBJ2-2 . .
TGTGCCAGCAGTTTATCGCCAGGGGATAGCAATCAGCCCCAGCATTTT CASSLSPGDSNQPQHF TRBV27 16 TRBJ1-5 many .
TGCGCCAGCAGCTCCCGAAACAAGGCATTTACCTACGAGCAGTACTTC CASSSRNKAFTYEQYF TRBV5-1 16 TRBJ2-7 medium-sized .
TGTGCCAGCAGCCCAATGCGGGACACTGAAGCTTTCTTT CASSPMRDTEAFF TRBV7-2 13 TRBJ1-1 many .
TGTGCCAGCAGCTTAGCTGGGGGTTGGAATGAGCAGTTCTTC CASSLAGGWNEQFF TRBV7-2 14 TRBJ2-1 few .
TGTGCCATCAGTCTAGTAGGGGTGAACACTGAAGCTTTCTTT CAISLVGVNTEAFF TRBV10-3 14 TRBJ1-1 many .
TGTGCCAGCAGCCGACAGGATTCGAACACTGAAGCTTTCTTT CASSRQDSNTEAFF TRBV6-5 14 TRBJ1-1 many .
TGTGCCAGCAGTTTGGGCAACTACGAGCAGTACTTC CASSLGNYEQYF TRBV28 12 TRBJ2-7 many .
TGTGCCAGCAGAGGGGACAGGGGGCTAGGGGAGCAGTACTTC CASRGDRGLGEQYF TRBV11-2 14 TRBJ2-7 few TRBD1
TGCGCCAGCAGCTACCGGGCCCGAAATGAAAAACTGTTTTTT CASSYRARNEKLFF TRBV5-1 14 TRBJ1-4 medium-sized .
TGCAGCGTTGAGCGGGGAACCAACTATGGCTACACCTTC CSVERGTNYGYTF TRBV29-1 13 TRBJ1-2 many .
TGCAGTTCCCCCTTCGGGGGTGAGACCCAGTACTTC CSSPFGGETQYF TRBV20-1 12 TRBJ2-5 few .
TGTGCCAGCAGCAAGACACGGGACGAAGCTTTCTTT CASSKTRDEAFF TRBV13 12 TRBJ1-1 many .
TGTGCCAGCAGCCCCGGCGGGGGGCGAACAGCTTTCTTT CASSPGGGRTAFF TRBV7-9 13 TRBJ1-1 . .
TGTGCCAGCAGCACCTACAATGAGCAGTTCTTC CASSTYNEQFF TRBV27 11 TRBJ2-1 . .
TGTGCCAGCAGCCAAGAGGAAGGGGTCAATCAGCCCCAGCATTTT CASSQEEGVNQPQHF TRBV3-1 15 TRBJ1-5 many .
TGTGCCAGCAGCTCACAGGGGGAAGAACAGCCCCAGCATTTT CASSSQGEEQPQHF TRBV5-4 14 TRBJ1-5 many TRBD1
TGTGCCATCAGCCCCACCGGGACAACTAGCACAGATACGCAGTATTTT CAISPTGTTSTDTQYF TRBV10-3 16 TRBJ2-3 many .
TGTGCCAGCTCACTACAGGGGAACCCCAATCAGCCCCAGCATTTT CASSLQGNPNQPQHF TRBV6-2/TRBV6-3 15 TRBJ1-5 many TRBD1
TGTGCCAGCTCCCTCCTGACTAACTTACTGATGGAGCAGTTCTTC CASSLLTNLLMEQFF TRBV18 15 TRBJ2-1 . .
TGTGCCAGCAGCTTAGCGGGGGTTGGCTACGAGCAGTACTTC CASSLAGVGYEQYF TRBV7-2 14 TRBJ2-7 medium-sized .
TGTGCCAGCAGCCAAGTTGGGACAGGGGTCGGCTACACCTTC CASSQVGTGVGYTF TRBV3-2 14 TRBJ1-2 few .
TGTGCCAGCAGCCAATCGGCCTTCTCCTACGAGCAGTACTTC CASSQSAFSYEQYF TRBV3-1 14 TRBJ2-7 many .
TGCGCCAGCAGTGGGGAGGGCTATGGCTACACCTTC CASSGEGYGYTF TRBV4-1 12 TRBJ1-2 few .
TGCAGTGCTAGAGTGAGAGGGTTAAGCACAGATACGCAGTATTTT CSARVRGLSTDTQYF TRBV20-1 15 TRBJ2-3 many .
TGTGCCAGCAGTGACGGAAGCTCCTACAATGAGCAGTTCTTC CASSDGSSYNEQFF TRBV7-2 14 TRBJ2-1 few .
TGCAGTGCCAGAGGCGGGAGCCCCCAAGAGACCCAGTACTTC CSARGGSPQETQYF TRBV20-1 14 TRBJ2-5 medium-sized TRBD2
TGCAGCGTTGACTCCGGGACACATACCTACGAGCAGTACTTC CSVDSGTHTYEQYF TRBV29-1 14 TRBJ2-7 few .
TGTGCCAGCAGCTTGGATGGCAGAGAGCAAGAGACCCAGTACTTC CASSLDGREQETQYF TRBV5-8 15 TRBJ2-5 many .
TGCAGTGCTACCTGGACTAGCGGGAGAGCGAATGAGCAGTTCTTC CSATWTSGRANEQFF TRBV20-1 15 TRBJ2-1 many TRBD2
TGTGCCAGCACCCGGGACAGGGTCTACGAGCAGTACTTC CASTRDRVYEQYF TRBV2 13 TRBJ2-7 many TRBD1
TGTGCCAGCAGCTTGGAAACCGGGGAGCTGTTTTTT CASSLETGELFF TRBV5-4 12 TRBJ2-2 many .